This TCR beta chain was found in a study of CD8 T cells in ankylosing spondylitis (dated by TCRdb to about 2017). Background for the entire study: To find TCR variants linked to disease, the study profiled T cell receptor beta repertoires in ankylosing spondylitis patients and healthy donors. The full study cohort comprised around 25 ankylosing spondylitis patients and some 110 healthy donors. Peripheral blood was sampled, and synovial fluid was also collected from ankylosing spondylitis patients. Overall results and qualifications from the work: According to the report, matched synovial fluid samples from ankylosing spondylitis patients were significantly enriched for the disease-linked clones. Some of the motif variants had been reported before in the synovial fluid and blood of reactive arthritis patients, a finding that suggests common disease-initiation mechanisms. A TCR beta motif made up of several highly homologous amino acid variants appeared to be characteristic of blood from ankylosing spondylitis patients. In peripheral blood, the disease-linked clones were found at relatively low frequencies and had a CD8+ phenotype.

In its sample, this clonotype was seen a few times. The antigen it binds to is not known. No per-base quality is available; no much larger clone lies one base away. This sample was sequenced with an Illumina HiSeq 2500. TCR beta libraries were prepared by quantitative 5'-RACE with molecular barcodes. Per the source publication's procedure: A new computational method, built on a probabilistic model of VDJ rearrangement, was used to identify disease-linked TCR variants. The raw public reads went through TCRdb reprocessing: fastp at Q25, MiXCR clone calling, in-frame beta chains kept. One record per CDR3 amino acid sequence lists the most common genes and DNA. These V and J calls derive from TCRdb rather than the authors' analysis. The sample records around 770,000 distinct CDR3 sequences, under 20% of which are singletons. Roughly a fifth of the sample lies in the top ten. Relative to germline, V is 3 bases shorter and J is 4 bases shorter, with 13 bases between their ends. The CDR3 spans 15 residues, from the cysteine through the phenylalanine. This entry keeps only the CDR3 DNA: 45 bases, framed from base 1. The germline V gene sets CDR1 to LGHNA and CDR2 to YSLEER.

The receptor was derived from a male donor with ankylosing spondylitis. The chain employs TRBV4-3 and TRBJ2-1, with the D gene call left open. The source material was blood, either unsorted or a sorted T cell fraction (not recorded which). The CDR3 corresponds to CASSQGFDSYNEQFF. In nucleotide form, the sequence is TGCGCCAGCAGCCAGGGCTTTGATAGTTACAATGAGCAGTTCTTC.